This TCR beta chain was obtained from a study of identical twins. Study-level findings and limits: Within cord blood, abundant beta clonotypes carried fewer insertions, but memory repertoires showed no such trend.

Germline V gene data show CDR1 as SGHKS and CDR2 as YYEKEE (reference sequence). J gave up 4 bases and V 9 bases, and 7 bases lay outside the gene matches. The length of the CDR3 is 12 residues. TCRdb recomputed calls from the 5' RACE reads with MiXCR, one row per CDR3 protein. In the table there are fewer than 250,000 distinct CDR3 sequences, around 6.9% of which are singletons. This clonotype was observed a handful of times. The antigen is unknown. Healthy Caucasians made up all donors. These data are also associated with another study on yellow fever vaccine responses in identical twins.

The sample taken for sequencing was memory (CD45RO+) T cells sorted from blood. The clonotype originates from a woman between 18 and 30 years old in good health. The chain carries TRBV5-5 and TRBJ2-7; 7 bases are a match to TRBD2. The chain's CDR3 is CATGLGVYEQYF. The CDR3 coding sequence is TGTGCCACCGGACTAGGTGTTTACGAGCAGTACTTC.